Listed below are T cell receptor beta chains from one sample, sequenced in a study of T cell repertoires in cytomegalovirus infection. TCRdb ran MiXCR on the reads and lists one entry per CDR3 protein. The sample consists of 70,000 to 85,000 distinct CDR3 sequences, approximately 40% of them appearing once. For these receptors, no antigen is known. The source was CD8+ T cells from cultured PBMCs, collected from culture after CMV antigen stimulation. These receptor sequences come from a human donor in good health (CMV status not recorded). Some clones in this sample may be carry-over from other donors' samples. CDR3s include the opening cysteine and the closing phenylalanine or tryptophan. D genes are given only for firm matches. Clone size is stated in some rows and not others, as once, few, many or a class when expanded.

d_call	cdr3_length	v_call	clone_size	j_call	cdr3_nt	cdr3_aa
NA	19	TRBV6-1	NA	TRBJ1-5	TGTGCCAGCAGTGAAGCCCCAGAGTTCGCATCGAGGGCTCGTCAGCCCCAGCATTTT	CASSEAPEFASRARQPQHF
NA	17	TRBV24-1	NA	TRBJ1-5	TGTGCCACCAGTGAGGCATACTACCACCGTAGCAATCAGCCCCAGCATTTT	CATSEAYYHRSNQPQHF
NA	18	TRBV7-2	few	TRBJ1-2	TGTGCCAGCAGCTTATTCTCCGGGCCCGAGCGGCTGATCTATGGCTACACCTTC	CASSLFSGPERLIYGYTF
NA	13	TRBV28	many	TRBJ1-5	TGTGCCAGCAGTTTATATGGCAATCAGCCCCAGCATTTT	CASSLYGNQPQHF
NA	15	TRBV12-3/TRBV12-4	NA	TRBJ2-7	TGTGCCAGCAGTTTCCCGAGGCAGGGTGCGTACGAGCAGTACTTC	CASSFPRQGAYEQYF
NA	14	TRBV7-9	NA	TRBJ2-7	TGTGCCAGCAGCCCCCCGGCAGGCCTCTCCGAGCAGTACTTC	CASSPPAGLSEQYF
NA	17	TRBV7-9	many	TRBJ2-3	TGTGCCAGCAGCGACTTAGAGGAAGGGGCTTTCACAGATACGCAGTATTTT	CASSDLEEGAFTDTQYF
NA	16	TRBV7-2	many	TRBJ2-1	TGTGCCAGCAGCTCCCGAACGTCAGCAGTCCGGAATGAGCAGTTCTTC	CASSSRTSAVRNEQFF
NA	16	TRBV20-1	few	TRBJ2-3	TGCAGTGCCGACTGGGCCGGGGGTGGAAGGAAAGATACGCAGTATTTT	CSADWAGGGRKDTQYF
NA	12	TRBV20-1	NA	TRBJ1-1	TGCAGTGCCTTCGACAGAATAAATGAAGCTTTCTTT	CSAFDRINEAFF
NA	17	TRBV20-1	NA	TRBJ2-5	TGCAGTGCTAGAGATCCCCACTTTCGACCCGGCGGGGAGACCCAGTACTTC	CSARDPHFRPGGETQYF
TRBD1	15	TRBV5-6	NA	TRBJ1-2	TGTGCCAGCAGCTTGGGTATCAGGGGGAACTATGGCTACACCTTC	CASSLGIRGNYGYTF
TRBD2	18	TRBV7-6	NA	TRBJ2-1	TGTGCCAGCAGCTTAATGGGGCTAGCGGGGTACTCCTACAATGAGCAGTTCTTC	CASSLMGLAGYSYNEQFF
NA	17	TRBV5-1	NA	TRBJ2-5	TGCGCCAGCAGCTTGGAAGGGCCTGGGGGGTACCAAGAGACCCAGTACTTC	CASSLEGPGGYQETQYF
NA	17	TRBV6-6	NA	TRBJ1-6	TGTGCCAGCAGTCCCCTCGAAGGCGCAAGGTATAATTCACCCCTCCACTTT	CASSPLEGARYNSPLHF
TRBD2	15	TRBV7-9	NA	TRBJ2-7	TGTGCCAGCAGCTTAAAGAGCGGGGTCTACTACGAGCAGTACTTC	CASSLKSGVYYEQYF
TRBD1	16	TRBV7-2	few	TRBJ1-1	TGTGCCAGCAGCGACGGGACAGGGGGAGAGTACACTGAAGCTTTCTTT	CASSDGTGGEYTEAFF
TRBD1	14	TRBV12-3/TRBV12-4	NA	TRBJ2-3	TGTGCCAGCACCCGACAGGGGGCAGGGGATACGCAGTATTTT	CASTRQGAGDTQYF
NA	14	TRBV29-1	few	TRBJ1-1	TGCAGCGTTGTCGTCTGGGAGGGTGGCACTGAAGCTTTCTTT	CSVVVWEGGTEAFF
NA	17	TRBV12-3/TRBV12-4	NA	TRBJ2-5	TGTGCCAGCAGTATATCATCCGGGACGCCTCCGGGAGAGACCCAGTACTTC	CASSISSGTPPGETQYF
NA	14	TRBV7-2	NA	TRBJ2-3	TGTGCCAGCAGCTTTCGGACTAACACAGATACGCAGTATTTT	CASSFRTNTDTQYF
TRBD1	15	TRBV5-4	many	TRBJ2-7	TGTGCCAGCAGCTGGGGAGAGGGGGCGCAATGGGAGCAGTACTTC	CASSWGEGAQWEQYF
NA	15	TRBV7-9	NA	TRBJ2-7	TGTGCCAGCAGCTTTAGCCCCCGTGAACCCGGCGAGCAGTACTTC	CASSFSPREPGEQYF
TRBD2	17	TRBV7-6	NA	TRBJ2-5	TGTGCCAGCAGCTTACGGAGCGGGGGCCTTTCCGGGGAGACCCAGTACTTC	CASSLRSGGLSGETQYF
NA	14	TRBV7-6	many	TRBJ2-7	TGTGCCAGCAGCCCCGCCGGGTCCCGTGACGAGCAGTACTTC	CASSPAGSRDEQYF
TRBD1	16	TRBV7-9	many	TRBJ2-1	TGTGCCAGCAGCTCGGACAGGGCAAGCTCCTACAATGAGCAGTTCTTC	CASSSDRASSYNEQFF
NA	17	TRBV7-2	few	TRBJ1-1	TGTGCCAGCAGCCAGGTATTGGCGGTATTATGGAACACTGAAGCTTTCTTT	CASSQVLAVLWNTEAFF
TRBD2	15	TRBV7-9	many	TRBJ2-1	TGTGCCAGCAGCTTTACTAGCGGGGCGAGAAATGAGCAGTTCTTC	CASSFTSGARNEQFF
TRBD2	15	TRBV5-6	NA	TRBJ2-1	TGTGCCAGCAGCGCTCTAGCGGGGGCCTACAATGAGCAGTTCTTC	CASSALAGAYNEQFF
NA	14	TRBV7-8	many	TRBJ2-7	TGTGCCAGCAGCTTAGCAGTAGGGATTTACGAGCAGTACTTC	CASSLAVGIYEQYF
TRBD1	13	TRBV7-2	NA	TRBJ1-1	TGTGCCAGCAGCGTAGGGACAGGCACTGAAGCTTTCTTT	CASSVGTGTEAFF
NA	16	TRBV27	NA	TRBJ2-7	TGTGCCAGCAGTTTATCGTTACAGTTCGCCGCCTACGAGCAGTACTTC	CASSLSLQFAAYEQYF
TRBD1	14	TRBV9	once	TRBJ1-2	TGTGCCAGCAGCGAGTCAGGGGGCGCGGAGGGCTACACCTTC	CASSESGGAEGYTF
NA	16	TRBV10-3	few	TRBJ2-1	TGTGCCATCACCCGATTGTGGGGGGGCCAACAGGATGAGCAGTTCTTC	CAITRLWGGQQDEQFF
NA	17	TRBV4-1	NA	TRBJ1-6	TGCGCCAGCAGCCATCCTGAGACGTCCTCCTATAATTCACCCCTCCACTTT	CASSHPETSSYNSPLHF
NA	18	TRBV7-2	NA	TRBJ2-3	TGTGCCAGCAGCCTTTTTGCACCCGCCGGGCTGGACACAGATACGCAGTATTTT	CASSLFAPAGLDTDTQYF
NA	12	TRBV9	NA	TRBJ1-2	TGTGCCAGCAGCGTAGTGGTAGGAGAAAGCACCTTC	CASSVVVGESTF
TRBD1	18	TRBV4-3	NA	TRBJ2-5	TGCGCCAGCAGCCAAGTTATCAGTGACAGGGGGCGGAGAGAGACCCAGTACTTC	CASSQVISDRGRRETQYF
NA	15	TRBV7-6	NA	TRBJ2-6	TGTGCCAGCAGCGGCCTGGGTGCTGGGGCCAACGACCTGACTTTC	CASSGLGAGANDLTF